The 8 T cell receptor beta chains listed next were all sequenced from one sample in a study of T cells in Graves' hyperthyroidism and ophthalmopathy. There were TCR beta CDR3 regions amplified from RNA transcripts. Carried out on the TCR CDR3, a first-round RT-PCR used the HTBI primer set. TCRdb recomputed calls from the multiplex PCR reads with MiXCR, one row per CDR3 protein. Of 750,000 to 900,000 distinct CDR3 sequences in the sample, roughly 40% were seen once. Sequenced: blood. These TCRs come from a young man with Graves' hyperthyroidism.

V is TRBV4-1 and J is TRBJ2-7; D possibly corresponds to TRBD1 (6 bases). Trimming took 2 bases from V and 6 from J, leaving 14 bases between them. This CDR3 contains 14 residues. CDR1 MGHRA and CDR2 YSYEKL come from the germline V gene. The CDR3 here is CASSQRQAGSEQYF. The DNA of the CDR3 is TGCGCCAGCAGCCAACGACAGGCAGGGAGCGAGCAGTACTTC.

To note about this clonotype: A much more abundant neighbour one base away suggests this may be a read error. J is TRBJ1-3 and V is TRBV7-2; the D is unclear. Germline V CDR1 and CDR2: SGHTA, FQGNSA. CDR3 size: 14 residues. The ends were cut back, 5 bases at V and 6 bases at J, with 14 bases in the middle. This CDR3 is CASSLDYAENTIYF. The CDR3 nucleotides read TGTGCCAGCAGCCTGGATTACGCTGAAAACACCATATATTTT.

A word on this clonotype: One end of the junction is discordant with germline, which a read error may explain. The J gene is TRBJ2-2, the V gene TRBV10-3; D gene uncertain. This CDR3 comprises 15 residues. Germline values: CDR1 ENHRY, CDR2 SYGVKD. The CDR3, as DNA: TGTGCCAGCAGTTCGTACCGCGAGGACACCGGGGAGCTGTTTTTT. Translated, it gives CASSSYREDTGELFF.

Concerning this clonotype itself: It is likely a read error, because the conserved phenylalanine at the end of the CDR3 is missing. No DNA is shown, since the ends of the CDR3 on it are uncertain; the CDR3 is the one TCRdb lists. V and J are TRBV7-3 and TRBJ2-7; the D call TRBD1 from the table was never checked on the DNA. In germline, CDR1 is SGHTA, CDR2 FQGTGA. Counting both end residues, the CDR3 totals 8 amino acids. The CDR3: CASSFRRT.

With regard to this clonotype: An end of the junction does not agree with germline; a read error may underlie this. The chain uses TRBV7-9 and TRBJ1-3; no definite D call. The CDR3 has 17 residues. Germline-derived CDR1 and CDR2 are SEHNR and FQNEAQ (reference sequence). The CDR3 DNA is TGCGCCAGCAGCCAAGATTGGCAGGATTCCTCTGGAAACACCATATATTTT. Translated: CASSQDWQDSSGNTIYF. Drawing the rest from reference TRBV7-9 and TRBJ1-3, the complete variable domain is DTGVSQNPRHKITKRGQNVTFRCDPISEHNRLYWYRQTLGQGPEFLTYFQNEAQLEKSRLLSDRFSAERPKGSFSTLEIQRTEQGDSAMYLCASSQDWQDSSGNTIYFGEGSWLTVV.

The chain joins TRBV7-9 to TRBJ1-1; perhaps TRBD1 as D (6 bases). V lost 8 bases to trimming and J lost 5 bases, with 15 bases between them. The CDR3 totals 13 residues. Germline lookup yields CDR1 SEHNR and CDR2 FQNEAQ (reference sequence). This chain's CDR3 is CASGHGGLTEAFF. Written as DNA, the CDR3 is TGTGCCAGCGGCCATGGGGGCCTGACTGAAGCTTTCTTT.

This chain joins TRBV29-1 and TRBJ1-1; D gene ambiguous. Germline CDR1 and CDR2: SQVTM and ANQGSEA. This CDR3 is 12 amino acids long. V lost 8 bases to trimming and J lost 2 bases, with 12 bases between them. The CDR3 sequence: CSSLWGNTEAFF. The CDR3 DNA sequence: TGCAGCTCCCTATGGGGTAACACTGAAGCTTTCTTT.

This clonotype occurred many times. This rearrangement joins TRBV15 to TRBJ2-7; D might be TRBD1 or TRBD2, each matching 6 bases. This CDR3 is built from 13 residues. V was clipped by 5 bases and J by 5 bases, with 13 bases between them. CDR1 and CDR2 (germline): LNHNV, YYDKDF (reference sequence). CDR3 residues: CATSRQRGDEQYF. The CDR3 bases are TGTGCCACCAGCCGACAGAGGGGGGACGAGCAGTACTTC.